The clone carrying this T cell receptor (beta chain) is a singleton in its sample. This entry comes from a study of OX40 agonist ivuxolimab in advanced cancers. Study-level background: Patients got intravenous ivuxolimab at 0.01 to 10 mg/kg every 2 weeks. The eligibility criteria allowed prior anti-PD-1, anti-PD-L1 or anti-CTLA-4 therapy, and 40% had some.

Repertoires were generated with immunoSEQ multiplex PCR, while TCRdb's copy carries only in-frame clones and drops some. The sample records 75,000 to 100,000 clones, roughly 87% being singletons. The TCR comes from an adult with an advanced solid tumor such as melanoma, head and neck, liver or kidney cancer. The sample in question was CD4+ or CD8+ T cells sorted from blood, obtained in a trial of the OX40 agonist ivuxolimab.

The DNA for the CDR3 is TGTGCCAGTAGTTCCAGGACTAGCGGGGGCGCGAGGAGCACCGGGGAGCTGTTTTTT. It is translated as CASSSRTSGGARSTGELFF. This rearrangement joins TRBV19 to TRBJ2-2; 13 bases fit TRBD2. The V and J ends lost 5 bases and 4 bases, in that order; junction bases with no gene match: 13. Germline V lookup: CDR1 LNHDA, CDR2 SQIVND (reference sequence). CDR3 length equals 19 residues.